This is a list of T cell receptor beta chains from one sample in a study of T cells in Graves' hyperthyroidism and ophthalmopathy. TCRdb re-called the multiplex PCR reads with MiXCR, one entry per CDR3 protein. The profile covers some 770,000 distinct CDR3 sequences, with 15% to 20% appearing a single time and under 10% taken by the ten largest. Sequencing input: blood. The receptors were sampled from a man between 18 and 35 years old with Graves' hyperthyroidism. CDR3s include the opening cysteine and the closing phenylalanine or tryptophan. Each record gives: D gene, clone size, CDR3 length, V gene, J gene, CDR3 protein, CDR3 DNA. A D gene is named only where the DNA matches it firmly. Rows may omit the clone size; those that give it use once, few, many or a size class.

d_call: NA
clone_size: few
cdr3_length: 17
v_call: TRBV25-1
j_call: TRBJ2-6
cdr3_aa: CASSESGEISGANVLTF
cdr3_nt: TGTGCCAGCAGTGAATCGGGGGAAATCTCTGGGGCCAACGTCCTGACTTTC

d_call: NA
clone_size: NA
cdr3_length: 15
v_call: TRBV6-1
j_call: TRBJ2-3
cdr3_aa: CASSELGDRPDTQYF
cdr3_nt: TGTGCCAGCAGTGAACTCGGGGACCGCCCAGATACGCAGTATTTT

d_call: NA
clone_size: NA
cdr3_length: 15
v_call: TRBV11-1
j_call: TRBJ2-7
cdr3_aa: CASSLVRTSSYEQYF
cdr3_nt: TGTGCCAGCAGCTTAGTTAGGACATCCTCCTACGAGCAGTACTTC

d_call: NA
clone_size: many
cdr3_length: 14
v_call: TRBV6-1
j_call: TRBJ2-3
cdr3_aa: CASSEGVSTDTQYF
cdr3_nt: TGTGCCAGCAGTGAGGGGGTTAGCACAGATACGCAGTATTTT

d_call: NA
clone_size: many
cdr3_length: 14
v_call: TRBV6-5
j_call: TRBJ1-1
cdr3_aa: CASSYSGRGTEAFF
cdr3_nt: TGTGCCAGCAGTTACTCGGGCAGGGGCACTGAAGCTTTCTTT

d_call: NA
clone_size: few
cdr3_length: 13
v_call: TRBV29-1
j_call: TRBJ1-2
cdr3_aa: CSVDGPANYGYTF
cdr3_nt: TGCAGCGTTGACGGCCCAGCTAACTATGGCTACACCTTC

d_call: NA
clone_size: NA
cdr3_length: 15
v_call: TRBV30
j_call: TRBJ1-1
cdr3_aa: CAWSSPGYGNTEAFF
cdr3_nt: TGTGCCTGGAGTTCCCCAGGATACGGGAACACTGAAGCTTTCTTT

d_call: TRBD1
clone_size: NA
cdr3_length: 15
v_call: TRBV19
j_call: TRBJ2-7
cdr3_aa: CASSIGTGVMDEQYF
cdr3_nt: TGTGCCAGTAGTATCGGAACAGGGGTAATGGACGAGCAGTACTTC

d_call: TRBD1
clone_size: NA
cdr3_length: 15
v_call: TRBV6-1
j_call: TRBJ1-1
cdr3_aa: CASRRQGGLNTEAFF
cdr3_nt: TGTGCCAGCAGGCGACAGGGAGGGTTGAACACTGAAGCTTTCTTT

d_call: TRBD2
clone_size: many
cdr3_length: 14
v_call: TRBV6-1
j_call: TRBJ2-7
cdr3_aa: CASSPASGPYEQYF
cdr3_nt: TGTGCCAGCAGCCCAGCTAGCGGCCCCTACGAGCAGTACTTC

d_call: TRBD1
clone_size: many
cdr3_length: 15
v_call: TRBV12-3/TRBV12-4
j_call: TRBJ2-3
cdr3_aa: CASSTGTGVRYTQYF
cdr3_nt: TGTGCCAGCAGTACCGGGACAGGGGTCAGGTATACGCAGTATTTT

d_call: NA
clone_size: NA
cdr3_length: 10
v_call: TRBV6-1
j_call: TRBJ1-2
cdr3_aa: CASRGGGYTF
cdr3_nt: TGTGCCAGCCGGGGGGGCGGCTACACCTTC

d_call: TRBD1
clone_size: NA
cdr3_length: 13
v_call: TRBV27
j_call: TRBJ1-2
cdr3_aa: CASSFRQGHGYTF
cdr3_nt: TGTGCCAGCAGTTTTCGACAGGGCCATGGCTACACCTTC

d_call: TRBD1
clone_size: many
cdr3_length: 14
v_call: TRBV5-1
j_call: TRBJ2-3
cdr3_aa: CASSSPGQGSTQYF
cdr3_nt: TGCGCCAGCAGCTCTCCGGGACAGGGTAGTACGCAGTATTTT

d_call: TRBD1
clone_size: NA
cdr3_length: 12
v_call: TRBV2
j_call: TRBJ1-2
cdr3_aa: CASSADRGGYTF
cdr3_nt: TGTGCCAGCAGTGCAGACAGGGGTGGCTACACCTTC

d_call: TRBD2
clone_size: many
cdr3_length: 15
v_call: TRBV28
j_call: TRBJ2-2
cdr3_aa: CASSLAGVGTGELFF
cdr3_nt: TGTGCCAGCAGCTTAGCGGGAGTGGGCACCGGGGAGCTGTTTTTT

d_call: TRBD2
clone_size: few
cdr3_length: 14
v_call: TRBV10-3
j_call: TRBJ2-7
cdr3_aa: CAISESAGVAEQYF
cdr3_nt: TGTGCCATCAGTGAGTCGGCGGGAGTTGCCGAGCAGTACTTC

d_call: NA
clone_size: NA
cdr3_length: 10
v_call: TRBV29-1
j_call: TRBJ1-1
cdr3_aa: CSVVFRGSFF
cdr3_nt: TGCAGCGTTGTATTCAGGGGATCTTTCTTT

d_call: TRBD1
clone_size: many
cdr3_length: 13
v_call: TRBV2
j_call: TRBJ2-5
cdr3_aa: CASSAGTAETQYF
cdr3_nt: TGTGCCAGCAGTGCTGGGACAGCAGAGACCCAGTACTTC

d_call: NA
clone_size: few
cdr3_length: 14
v_call: TRBV2
j_call: TRBJ2-2
cdr3_aa: CASTAGRDTGELFF
cdr3_nt: TGTGCCAGCACTGCCGGGAGAGACACCGGGGAGCTGTTTTTT

d_call: NA
clone_size: many
cdr3_length: 13
v_call: TRBV20-1
j_call: TRBJ2-5
cdr3_aa: CSASRTAQETQYF
cdr3_nt: TGCAGTGCTAGCCGGACAGCCCAAGAGACCCAGTACTTC

d_call: TRBD2
clone_size: NA
cdr3_length: 16
v_call: TRBV27
j_call: TRBJ2-7
cdr3_aa: CASSPLALAGIYEQYF
cdr3_nt: TGTGCCAGCAGTCCTCTCGCTCTAGCGGGAATCTACGAGCAGTACTTC